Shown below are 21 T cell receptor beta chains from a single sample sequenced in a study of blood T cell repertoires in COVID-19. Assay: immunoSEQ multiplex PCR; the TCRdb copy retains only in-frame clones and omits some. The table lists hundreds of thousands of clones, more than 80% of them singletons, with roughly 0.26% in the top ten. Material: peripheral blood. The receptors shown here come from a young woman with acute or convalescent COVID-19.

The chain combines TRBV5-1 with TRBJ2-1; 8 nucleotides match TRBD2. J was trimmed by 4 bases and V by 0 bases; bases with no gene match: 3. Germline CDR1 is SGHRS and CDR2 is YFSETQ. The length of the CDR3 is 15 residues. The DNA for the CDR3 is TGCGCCAGCAGCTTGGAACTAGCGGATTACAATGAGCAGTTCTTC. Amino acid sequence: CASSLELADYNEQFF.

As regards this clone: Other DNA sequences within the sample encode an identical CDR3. CDR3 nucleotides: TGTGCCAGCAGCGTAAGGACAGGGGGGACCGGGGAGCTGTTTTTT. Protein: CASSVRTGGTGELFF. This chain connects TRBV9 to TRBJ2-2, with 10 bases lining up with TRBD1. The ends lost 1 base at V and 5 bases at J; junction bases unmatched: 2. The CDR3 runs to 15 residues. Germline V gene data show CDR1 as SGDLS and CDR2 as YYNGEE.

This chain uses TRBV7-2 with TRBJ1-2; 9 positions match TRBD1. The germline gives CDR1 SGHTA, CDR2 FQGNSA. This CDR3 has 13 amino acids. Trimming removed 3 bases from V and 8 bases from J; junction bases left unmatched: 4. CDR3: CASSLTGGGGYTF. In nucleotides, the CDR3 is TGTGCCAGCAGCTTGACAGGGGGAGGGGGCTACACCTTC.

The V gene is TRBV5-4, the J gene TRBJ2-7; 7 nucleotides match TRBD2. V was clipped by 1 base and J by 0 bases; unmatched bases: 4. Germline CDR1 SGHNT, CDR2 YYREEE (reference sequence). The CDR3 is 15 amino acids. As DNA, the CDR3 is TGTGCCAGCAGCTTGAACGGGGGGAACTCCTACGAGCAGTACTTC. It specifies CASSLNGGNSYEQYF.

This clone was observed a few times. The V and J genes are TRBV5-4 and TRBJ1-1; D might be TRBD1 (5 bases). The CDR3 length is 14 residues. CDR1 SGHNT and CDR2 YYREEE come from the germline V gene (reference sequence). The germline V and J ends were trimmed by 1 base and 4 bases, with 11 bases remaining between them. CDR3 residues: CASSLPDQGTEAFF. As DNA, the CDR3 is TGTGCCAGCAGCTTGCCGGACCAGGGCACTGAAGCTTTCTTT.

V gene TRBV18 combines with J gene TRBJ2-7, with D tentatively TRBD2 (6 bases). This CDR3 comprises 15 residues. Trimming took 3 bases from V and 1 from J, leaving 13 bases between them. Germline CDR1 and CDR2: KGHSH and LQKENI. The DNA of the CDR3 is TGTGCCAGCTCACCTATCCCAGGGACTTCCTACGAGCAGTACTTC. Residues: CASSPIPGTSYEQYF.

CDR3 region: CASSSQGQGREKLFF. The CDR3 DNA reads TGCGCCAGCAGCTCGCAGGGACAGGGTCGTGAAAAACTGTTTTTT. J is TRBJ1-4 and V is TRBV5-1; 9 bases line up with TRBD1. Unmatched junction bases numbered 7, after V lost 3 bases and J lost 7 bases. CDR1 is SGHRS, CDR2 YFSETQ, per germline. This CDR3 contains 15 residues.

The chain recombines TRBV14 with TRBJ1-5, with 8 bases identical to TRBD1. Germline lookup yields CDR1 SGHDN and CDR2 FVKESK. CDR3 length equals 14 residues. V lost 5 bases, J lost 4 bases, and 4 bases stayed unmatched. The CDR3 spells CASSRTGRNQPQHF. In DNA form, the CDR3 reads TGTGCCAGCAGCAGGACAGGGCGGAATCAGCCCCAGCATTTT.

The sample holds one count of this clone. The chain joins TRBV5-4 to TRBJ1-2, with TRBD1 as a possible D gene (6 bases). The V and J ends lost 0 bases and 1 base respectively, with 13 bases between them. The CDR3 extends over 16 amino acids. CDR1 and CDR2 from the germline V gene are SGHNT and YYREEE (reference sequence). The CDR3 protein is CASSLGAGASNYGYTF. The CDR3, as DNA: TGTGCCAGCAGCTTGGGGGCGGGGGCCAGTAACTATGGCTACACCTTC.

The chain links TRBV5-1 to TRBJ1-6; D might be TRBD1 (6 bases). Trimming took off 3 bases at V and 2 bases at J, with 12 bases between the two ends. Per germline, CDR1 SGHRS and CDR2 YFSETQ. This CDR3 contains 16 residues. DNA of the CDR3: TGCGCCAGCAGCTCCGCACAGGGAACCTATAATTCACCCCTCCACTTT. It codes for CASSSAQGTYNSPLHF. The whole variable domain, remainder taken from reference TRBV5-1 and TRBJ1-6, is KAGVTQTPRYLIKTRGQQVTLSCSPISGHRSVSWYQQTPGQGLQFLFEYFSETQRNKGNFPGRFSGRQFSNSRSEMNVSTLELGDSALYLCASSSAQGTYNSPLHFGNGTRLTVT.

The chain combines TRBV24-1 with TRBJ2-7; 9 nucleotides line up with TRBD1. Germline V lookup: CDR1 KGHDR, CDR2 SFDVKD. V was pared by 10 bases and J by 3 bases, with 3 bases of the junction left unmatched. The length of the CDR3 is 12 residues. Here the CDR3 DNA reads TGTGCCACACGACAGGGGGGCTACGAGCAGTACTTC. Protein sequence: CATRQGGYEQYF.

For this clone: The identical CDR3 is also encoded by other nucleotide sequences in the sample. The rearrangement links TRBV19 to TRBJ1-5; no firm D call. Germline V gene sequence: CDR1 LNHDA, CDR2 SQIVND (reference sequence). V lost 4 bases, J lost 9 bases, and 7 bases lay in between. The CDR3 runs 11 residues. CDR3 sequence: CASSSSGPQHF. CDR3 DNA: TGTGCCAGTAGTAGTTCCGGGCCCCAGCATTTT.

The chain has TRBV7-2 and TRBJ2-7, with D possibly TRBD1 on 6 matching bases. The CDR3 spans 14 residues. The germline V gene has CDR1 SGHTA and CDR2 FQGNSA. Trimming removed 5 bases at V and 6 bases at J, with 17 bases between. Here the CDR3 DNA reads TGTGCCAGCAGCGAAAACCCAGGGGCCAGCGAGCAGTACTTC. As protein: CASSENPGASEQYF.

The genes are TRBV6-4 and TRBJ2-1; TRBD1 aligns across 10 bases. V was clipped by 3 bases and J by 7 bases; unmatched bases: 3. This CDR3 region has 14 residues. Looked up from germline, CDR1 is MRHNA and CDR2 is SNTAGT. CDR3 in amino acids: CASSEGTGENEQFF. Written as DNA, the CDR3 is TGTGCCAGCAGTGAAGGGACAGGGGAGAATGAGCAGTTCTTC.

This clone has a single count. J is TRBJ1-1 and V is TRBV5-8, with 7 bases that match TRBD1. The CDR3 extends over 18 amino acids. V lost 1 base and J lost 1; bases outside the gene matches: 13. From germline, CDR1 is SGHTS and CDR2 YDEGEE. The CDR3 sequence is CASSLYQGTSGGNTEAFF. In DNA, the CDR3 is TGTGCCAGCAGCTTGTACCAGGGGACCTCAGGGGGGAACACTGAAGCTTTCTTT.

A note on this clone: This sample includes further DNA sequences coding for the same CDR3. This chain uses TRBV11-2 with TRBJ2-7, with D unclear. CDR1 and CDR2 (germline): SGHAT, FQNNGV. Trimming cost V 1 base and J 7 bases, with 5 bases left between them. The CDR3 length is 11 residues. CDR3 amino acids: CASSLAREQYF. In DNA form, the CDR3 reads TGTGCCAGCAGCTTAGCTCGTGAGCAGTACTTC.

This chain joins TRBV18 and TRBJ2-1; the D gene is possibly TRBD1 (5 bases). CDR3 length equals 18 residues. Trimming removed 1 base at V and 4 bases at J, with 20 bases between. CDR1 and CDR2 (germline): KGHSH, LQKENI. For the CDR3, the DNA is TGTGCCAGCTCACCACAGACCTTTTCAGGGCTTCGATACAATGAGCAGTTCTTC. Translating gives CASSPQTFSGLRYNEQFF.

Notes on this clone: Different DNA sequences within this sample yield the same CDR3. The CDR3 DNA reads as TGTGCCAGCAGAACGACAGCATATGGCTACACCTTC. This translates into CASRTTAYGYTF. The V call is TRBV6-5, the J call TRBJ1-2; TRBD1 is a possible D gene (5 bases). Looked up from germline, CDR1 is MNHEY and CDR2 is SVGAGI. V lost 6 bases, J lost 5 bases, and 10 bases lay in between. The CDR3 covers 12 residues.

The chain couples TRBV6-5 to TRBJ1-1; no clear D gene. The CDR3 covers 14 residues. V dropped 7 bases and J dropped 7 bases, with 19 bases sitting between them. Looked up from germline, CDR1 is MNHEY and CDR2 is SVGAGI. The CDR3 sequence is CASTPRRGFFEAFF. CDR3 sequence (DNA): TGTGCCAGCACCCCCCGGAGAGGGTTCTTTGAAGCTTTCTTT.

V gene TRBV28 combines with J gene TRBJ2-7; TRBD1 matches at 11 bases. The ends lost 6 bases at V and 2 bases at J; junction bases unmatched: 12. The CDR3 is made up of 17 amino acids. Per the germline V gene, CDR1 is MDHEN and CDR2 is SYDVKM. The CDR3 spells CASRPAYRDRGAYEQYF. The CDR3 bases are TGTGCCAGCAGACCGGCCTACCGGGACAGGGGGGCCTACGAGCAGTACTTC.

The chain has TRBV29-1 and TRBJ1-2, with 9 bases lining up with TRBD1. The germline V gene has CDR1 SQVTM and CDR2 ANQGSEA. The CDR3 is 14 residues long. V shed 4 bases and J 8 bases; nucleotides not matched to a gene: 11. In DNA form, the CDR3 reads TGCAGCGTTGGCAATCTACCCGACAGGGGGGGCTACACCTTC. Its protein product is CSVGNLPDRGGYTF.